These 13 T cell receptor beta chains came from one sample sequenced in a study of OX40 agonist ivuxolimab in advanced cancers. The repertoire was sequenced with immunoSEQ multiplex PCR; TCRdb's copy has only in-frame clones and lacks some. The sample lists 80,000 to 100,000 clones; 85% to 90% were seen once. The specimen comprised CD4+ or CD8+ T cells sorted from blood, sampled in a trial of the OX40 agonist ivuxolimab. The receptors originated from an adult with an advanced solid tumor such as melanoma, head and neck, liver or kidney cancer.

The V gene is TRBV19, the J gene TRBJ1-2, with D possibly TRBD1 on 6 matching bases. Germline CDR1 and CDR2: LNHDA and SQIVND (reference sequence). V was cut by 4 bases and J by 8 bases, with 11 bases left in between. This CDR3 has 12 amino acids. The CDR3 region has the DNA TGTGCCAGTAGTAGGGGGGCGGAAGGCTACACCTTC. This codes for CASSRGAEGYTF.

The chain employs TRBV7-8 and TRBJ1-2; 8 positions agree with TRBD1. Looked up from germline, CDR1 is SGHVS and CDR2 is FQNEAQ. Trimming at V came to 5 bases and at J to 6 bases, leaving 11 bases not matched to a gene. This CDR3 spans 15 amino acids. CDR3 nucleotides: TGTGCCAGCAGCCCAGGGGGCAGGGGAAGGCATGGCTACACCTTC. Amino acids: CASSPGGRGRHGYTF.

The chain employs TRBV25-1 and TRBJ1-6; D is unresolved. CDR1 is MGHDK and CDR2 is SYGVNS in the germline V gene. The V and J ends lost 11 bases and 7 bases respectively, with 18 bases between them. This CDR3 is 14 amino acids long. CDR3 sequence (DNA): TGTGCCGGGATGGGGAAGTCTCCGAATTCACCCCTCCACTTT. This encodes CAGMGKSPNSPLHF.

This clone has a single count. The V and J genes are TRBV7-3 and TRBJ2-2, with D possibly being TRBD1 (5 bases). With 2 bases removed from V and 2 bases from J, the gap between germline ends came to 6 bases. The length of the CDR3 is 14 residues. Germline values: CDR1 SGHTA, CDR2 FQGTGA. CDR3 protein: CASSLGHNTGELFF. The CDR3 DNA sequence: TGTGCCAGCAGCTTAGGACACAACACCGGGGAGCTGTTTTTT.

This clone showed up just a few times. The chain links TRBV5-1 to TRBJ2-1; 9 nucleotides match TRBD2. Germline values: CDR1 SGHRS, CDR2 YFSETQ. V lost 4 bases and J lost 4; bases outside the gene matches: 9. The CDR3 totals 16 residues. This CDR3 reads CASSVIAGAQYNEQFF. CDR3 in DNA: TGCGCCAGCAGCGTGATAGCGGGGGCGCAATACAATGAGCAGTTCTTC.

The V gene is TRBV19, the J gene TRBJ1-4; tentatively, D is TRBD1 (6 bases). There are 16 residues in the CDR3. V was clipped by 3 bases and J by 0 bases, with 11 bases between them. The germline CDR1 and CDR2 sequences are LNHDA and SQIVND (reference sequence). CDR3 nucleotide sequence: TGTGCCAGTAGTATTGGACAGAGAGCAACTAATGAAAAACTGTTTTTT. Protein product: CASSIGQRATNEKLFF. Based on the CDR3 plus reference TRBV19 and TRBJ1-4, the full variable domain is DGGITQSPKYLFRKEGQNVTLSCEQNLNHDAMYWYRQDPGQGLRLIYYSQIVNDFQKGDIAEGYSVSREKKESFPLTVTSAQKNPTAFYLCASSIGQRATNEKLFFGSGTQLSVL.

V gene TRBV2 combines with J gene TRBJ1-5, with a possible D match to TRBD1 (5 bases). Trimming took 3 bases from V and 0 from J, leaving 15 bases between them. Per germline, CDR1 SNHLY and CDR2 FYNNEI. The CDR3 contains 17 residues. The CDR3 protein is CASSDRGNSYSNQPQHF. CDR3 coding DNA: TGTGCCAGCAGTGATCGGGGCAACTCATATAGCAATCAGCCCCAGCATTTT.

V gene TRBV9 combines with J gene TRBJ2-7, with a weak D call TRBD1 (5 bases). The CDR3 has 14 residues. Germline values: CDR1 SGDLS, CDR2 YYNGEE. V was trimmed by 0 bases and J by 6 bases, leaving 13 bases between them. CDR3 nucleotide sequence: TGTGCCAGCAGCGTAGTTGCAGGGAACGGCGAGCAGTACTTC. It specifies CASSVVAGNGEQYF.

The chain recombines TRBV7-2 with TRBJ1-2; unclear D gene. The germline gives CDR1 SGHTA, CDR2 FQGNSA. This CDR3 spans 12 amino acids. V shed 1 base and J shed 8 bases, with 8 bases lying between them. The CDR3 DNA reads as TGTGCCAGCAGCTTAGGGGGAGGAGGCTACACCTTC. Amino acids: CASSLGGGGYTF.

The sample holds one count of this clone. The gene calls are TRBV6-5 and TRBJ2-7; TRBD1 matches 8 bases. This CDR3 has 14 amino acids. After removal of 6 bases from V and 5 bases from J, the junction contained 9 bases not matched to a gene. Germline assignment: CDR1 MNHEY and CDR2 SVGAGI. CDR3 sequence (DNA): TGTGCCAGCAGCCGCCGGACAGGGAGAGACGAGCAGTACTTC. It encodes CASSRRTGRDEQYF.

CDR3 amino acids: CASSYGQSGGSGTEQYF. CDR3 bases: TGCGCCAGCAGCTACGGACAGTCGGGGGGATCAGGAACAGAGCAGTACTTC. V gene TRBV5-1 combines with J gene TRBJ2-7; weak D call: TRBD2 (7 bases). The CDR3 length is 17 residues. Between the trimmed V and J ends, which lost 3 bases and 7 bases, there was a span of 26 bases. Per germline, CDR1 SGHRS and CDR2 YFSETQ.

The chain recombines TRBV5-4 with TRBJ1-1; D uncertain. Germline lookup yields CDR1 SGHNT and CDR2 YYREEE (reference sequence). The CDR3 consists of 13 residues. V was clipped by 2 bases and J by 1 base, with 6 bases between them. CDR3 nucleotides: TGTGCCAGCAGCTTTGAGGGGAACACTGAAGCTTTCTTT. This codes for CASSFEGNTEAFF.

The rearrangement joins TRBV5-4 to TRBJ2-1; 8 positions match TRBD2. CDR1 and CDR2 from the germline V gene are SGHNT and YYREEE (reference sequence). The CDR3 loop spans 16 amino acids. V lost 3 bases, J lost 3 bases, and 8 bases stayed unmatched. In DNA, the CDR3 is TGTGCCAGCAGCTCGAAGGCTAGCGGGCGCTACAATGAGCAGTTCTTC. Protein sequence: CASSSKASGRYNEQFF.